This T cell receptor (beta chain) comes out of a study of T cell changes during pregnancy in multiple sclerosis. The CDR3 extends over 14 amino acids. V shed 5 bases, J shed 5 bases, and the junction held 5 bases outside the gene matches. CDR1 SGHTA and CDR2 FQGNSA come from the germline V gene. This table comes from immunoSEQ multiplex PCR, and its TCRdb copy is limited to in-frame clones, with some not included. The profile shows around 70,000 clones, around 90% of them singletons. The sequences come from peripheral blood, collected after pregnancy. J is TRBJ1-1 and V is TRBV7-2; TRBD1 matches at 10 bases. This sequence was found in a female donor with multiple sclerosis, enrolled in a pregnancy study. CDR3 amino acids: CASSPDRGRTEAFF. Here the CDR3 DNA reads TGTGCCAGCAGCCCTGACAGGGGGCGAACTGAAGCTTTCTTT.